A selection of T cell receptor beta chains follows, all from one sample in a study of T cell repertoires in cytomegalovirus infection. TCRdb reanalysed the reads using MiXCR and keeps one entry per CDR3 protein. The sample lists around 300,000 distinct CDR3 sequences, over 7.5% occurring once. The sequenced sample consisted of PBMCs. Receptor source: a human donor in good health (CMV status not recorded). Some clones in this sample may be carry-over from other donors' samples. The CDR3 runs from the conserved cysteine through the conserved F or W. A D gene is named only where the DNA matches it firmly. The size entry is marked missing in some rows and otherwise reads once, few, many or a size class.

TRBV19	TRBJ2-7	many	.	TGTGCCAGTAGTATCGGGTCCTACGAGCAGTACTTC	CASSIGSYEQYF
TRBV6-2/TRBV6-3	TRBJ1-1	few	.	TGTGCCAGCAGTTACTCGACCGTCGGCACTGAAGCTTTCTTT	CASSYSTVGTEAFF
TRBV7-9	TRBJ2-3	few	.	TGTGCCAGCAGCCAAGGGGTCTACCACACAGATACGCAGTATTTT	CASSQGVYHTDTQYF
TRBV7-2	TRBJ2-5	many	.	TGTGCCAGCAGCCCCTTAGGGTGGGAGCCCCAGACCCAGTACTTC	CASSPLGWEPQTQYF
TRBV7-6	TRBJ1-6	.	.	TGTGCCAGCAGCTTAGCGCTTTCGGGAGTGGATTCACCCCTCCACTTT	CASSLALSGVDSPLHF
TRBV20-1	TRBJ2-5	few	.	TGCAGTGCCTCCCGCCAAGGGACGGGAGAGACCCAGTACTTC	CSASRQGTGETQYF
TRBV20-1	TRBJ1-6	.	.	TGCAGTGCTAGAGGCGGGGTTAATTCACCCCTCCACTTT	CSARGGVNSPLHF
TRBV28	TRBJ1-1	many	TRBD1	TGTGCCAGCCAGGGGGGGGATATGAACACTGAAGCTTTCTTT	CASQGGDMNTEAFF
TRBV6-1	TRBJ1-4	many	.	TGTGCCAGCAGTTGGGGGCCCAGAGAAAAACTGTTTTTT	CASSWGPREKLFF
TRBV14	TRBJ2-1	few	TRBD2	TGTGCCAGCAGCCAAGTGATCGGGAGGGCCCCCAATGAGCAGTTCTTC	CASSQVIGRAPNEQFF
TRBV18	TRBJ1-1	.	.	TGTGCCAGCTCACCCCGGGTAGCGGAAATGAACACTGAAGCTTTCTTT	CASSPRVAEMNTEAFF
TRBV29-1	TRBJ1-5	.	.	TGCAGCGTTGGTTTGTTAGGGGATGGGCCCCAGCATTTT	CSVGLLGDGPQHF
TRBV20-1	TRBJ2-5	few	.	TGCAGTGCTAGCCAGGACAGTAACCAAGAGACCCAGTACTTC	CSASQDSNQETQYF
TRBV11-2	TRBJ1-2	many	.	TGTGCCAGCAGCACCAGTAGTTGGGGCTATGGCTACACCTTC	CASSTSSWGYGYTF
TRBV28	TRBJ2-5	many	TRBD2	TGTGCCAGCAGTTTGAGACTAGCGACTTACCAAGAGACCCAGTACTTC	CASSLRLATYQETQYF
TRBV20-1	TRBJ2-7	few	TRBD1	TGCAGTGCTAGGGACAGGGCAGAGTACGAGCAGTACTTC	CSARDRAEYEQYF
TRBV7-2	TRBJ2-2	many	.	TGTGCCAGCAGCTCCACTGGTCCGAACACCGGGGAGCTGTTTTTT	CASSSTGPNTGELFF
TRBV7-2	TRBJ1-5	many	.	TGTGCCAGCAGCTTAGCGCCCTACACGAATCAGCCCCAGCATTTT	CASSLAPYTNQPQHF
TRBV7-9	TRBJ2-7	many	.	TGTGCCAGCAGCCGGGCCGAGGTTTGGGAAACCTACGAGCAGTACTTC	CASSRAEVWETYEQYF
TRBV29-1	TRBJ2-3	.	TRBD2	TGCAGCGTCCCACCGCCTCTAGCGGGAGGGAATACGCAGTATTTT	CSVPPPLAGGNTQYF
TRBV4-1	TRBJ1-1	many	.	TGCGCCAGCAGCCAAGATTTGGGGTCTGAAGCTTTCTTT	CASSQDLGSEAFF
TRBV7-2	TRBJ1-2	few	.	TGTGCCAGCAGCTCCGCGGGATGGGGTTGGTTCGGCGGCTACACCTTC	CASSSAGWGWFGGYTF
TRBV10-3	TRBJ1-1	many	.	TGTGCCATCAGGGAACAGGGCGGCACTGAAGCTTTCTTT	CAIREQGGTEAFF
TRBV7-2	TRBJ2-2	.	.	TGTGCCAGCAGCTTAAACCGGGACGGGTTTAAAATGTTTTTT	CASSLNRDGFKMFF
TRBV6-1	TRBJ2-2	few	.	TGTGCCAGTACCGGGGCCAACACCGGGGAGCTGTTTTTT	CASTGANTGELFF
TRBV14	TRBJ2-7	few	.	TGTGCCAGCAGCCAAGATCTACAGGGCGAGCAGTACTTC	CASSQDLQGEQYF
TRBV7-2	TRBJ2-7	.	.	TGTGCCAGCAGCAGGGAGACCTACGAGCAGTACTTC	CASSRETYEQYF
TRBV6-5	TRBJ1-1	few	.	TGTGCCAGCAGTTACTCCTTCGCCGGTGTCGCCACTGAAGCTTTCTTT	CASSYSFAGVATEAFF
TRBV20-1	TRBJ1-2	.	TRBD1	TGCAGTGCTAGGACAGGGAATGTCTATGGCTACACCTTC	CSARTGNVYGYTF
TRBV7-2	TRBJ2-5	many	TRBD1	TGTGCCAGCAGCCGGGACAGGGCTGAAGAGACCCAGTACTTC	CASSRDRAEETQYF
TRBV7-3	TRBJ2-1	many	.	TGTGCCAGCAGCTTAAAGCTAGTAGACAATGAGCAGTTCTTC	CASSLKLVDNEQFF
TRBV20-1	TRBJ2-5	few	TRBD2	TGCAGTGCTAAGACTAGCGGGGGGCTTAAAGAGACCCAGTACTTC	CSAKTSGGLKETQYF
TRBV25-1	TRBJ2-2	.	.	TGTGCCAGCTCCCCGGGATCGCGGGGGCTGTTTTTT	CASSPGSRGLFF
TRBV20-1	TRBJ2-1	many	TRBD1	TGCAGTGCTAGAAGGGGACAGGGAGGGGATGAGCAGTTCTTC	CSARRGQGGDEQFF
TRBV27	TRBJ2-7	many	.	TGTGCCAGCAGTCTGAAGGGACGCCCATCACCCTACGAGCAGTACTTC	CASSLKGRPSPYEQYF
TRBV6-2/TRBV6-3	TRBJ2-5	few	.	TGTGCCAGCACCATGCTTAAGGATAGGGAGACCCAGTACTTC	CASTMLKDRETQYF